The 2 T cell receptor beta chains listed next were all sequenced from one sample in a study of blood T cell repertoires in COVID-19. Using immunoSEQ multiplex PCR, the repertoire was profiled, and TCRdb retains in-frame clones only, with some absent. The sample shows 25,000 to 35,000 clones, over 90% of them seen only once. The material sequenced was peripheral blood. Source of these receptors: a human donor in a cohort sampled during active COVID-19.

The chain combines TRBV30 with TRBJ1-1, with D tentatively TRBD1 (5 bases). Germline CDR1 reads GTSNPN; CDR2 reads SVGIG (reference sequence). The CDR3 contains 11 residues. The V end lost 0 bases, the J end lost 11 bases, and 10 bases lay between the germline ends. The CDR3 DNA reads as TGTGCCTGGAGTGTCAGGGTGGGGGCTTTCTTT. Amino acid sequence: CAWSVRVGAFF.

V gene TRBV4-2 combines with J gene TRBJ1-2; the D is unclear. Germline assignment: CDR1 LGHNA and CDR2 YNFKEQ. With 1 base removed from V and 6 bases from J, the gap between germline ends came to 6 bases. This CDR3 spans 12 amino acids. The CDR3 reads CASSQANNGYTF. The CDR3 nucleotides are TGTGCCAGCAGCCAAGCGAACAATGGCTACACCTTC.